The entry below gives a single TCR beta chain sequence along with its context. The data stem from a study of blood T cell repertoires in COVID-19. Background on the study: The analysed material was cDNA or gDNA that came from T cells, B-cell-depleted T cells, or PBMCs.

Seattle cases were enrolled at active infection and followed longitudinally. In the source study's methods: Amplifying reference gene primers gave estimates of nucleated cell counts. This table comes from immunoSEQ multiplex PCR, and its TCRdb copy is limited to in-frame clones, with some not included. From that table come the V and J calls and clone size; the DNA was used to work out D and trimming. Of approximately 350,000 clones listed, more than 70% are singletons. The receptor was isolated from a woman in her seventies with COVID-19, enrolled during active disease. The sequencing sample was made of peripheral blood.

The CDR3 reads CASSLGRVGEKLFF. Written as DNA, the CDR3 is TGCGCCAGCAGCTTGGGCAGGGTAGGCGAAAAACTGTTTTTT. This rearrangement joins TRBV5-1 to TRBJ1-4, with D maybe TRBD1 (5 bases). V shed 0 bases and J shed 8 bases, with 11 bases lying between them. Germline V gene data show CDR1 as SGHRS and CDR2 as YFSETQ. The CDR3 is 14 amino acids.